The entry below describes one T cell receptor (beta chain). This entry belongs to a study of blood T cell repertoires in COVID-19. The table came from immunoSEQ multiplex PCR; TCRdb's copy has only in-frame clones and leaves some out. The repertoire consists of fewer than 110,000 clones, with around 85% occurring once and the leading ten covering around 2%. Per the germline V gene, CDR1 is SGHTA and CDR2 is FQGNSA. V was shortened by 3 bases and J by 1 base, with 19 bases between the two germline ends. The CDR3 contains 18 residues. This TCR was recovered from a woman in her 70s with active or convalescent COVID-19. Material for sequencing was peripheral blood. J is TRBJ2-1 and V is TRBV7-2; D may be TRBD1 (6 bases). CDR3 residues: CASSFTGGRGNSYNEQFF. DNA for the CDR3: TGTGCCAGCAGCTTTACTGGTGGCAGGGGCAATTCCTACAATGAGCAGTTCTTC.